This TCR beta chain was profiled in a study of T-cell reconstitution after alpha-beta-depleted transplantation in children. Unique molecular identifiers were used to barcode this TCRbeta library. MiXCR, run by TCRdb on the PCR reads, gives a single entry per CDR3 protein. This sample has about 200,000 distinct CDR3 sequences, with approximately 17% found just once. Study-wide results and limits: Reportedly, roughly two months post-transplant, alpha-beta T cells arose from several hundred expanded graft clones. A year post-transplant, T-cell counts and diversity derived mostly from newly produced T cells.

CDR3 length: 18 residues. This clonotype was observed a handful of times. Its target is unknown. The chain links TRBV21-1 to TRBJ1-3; the table names TRBD1, a call not compared with the DNA. TRBV21-1 is tagged as a pseudogene. This sample comprised PBMCs, mostly from graft donor cells, obtained 360 days after TCRalphabeta/CD19-depleted stem cell transplant. The receptor was isolated from a male patient between 2 and 9 years old who had a stem cell transplant for acute lymphoblastic leukemia, so the T cells may come from the graft donor. The CDR3 protein is CASSKRSHRLDSGNTIYF. For the CDR3, the DNA is TGTGCCAGCAGCAAACGATCGCACAGGCTCGACTCTGGAAACACCATATATTTT.